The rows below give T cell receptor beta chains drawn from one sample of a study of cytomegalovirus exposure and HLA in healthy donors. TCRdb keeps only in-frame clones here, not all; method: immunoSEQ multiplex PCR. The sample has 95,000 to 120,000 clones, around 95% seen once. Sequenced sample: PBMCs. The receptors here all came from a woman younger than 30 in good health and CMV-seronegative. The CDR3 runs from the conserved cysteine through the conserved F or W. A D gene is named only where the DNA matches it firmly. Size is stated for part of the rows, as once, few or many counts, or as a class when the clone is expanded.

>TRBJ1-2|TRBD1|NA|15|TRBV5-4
CASSLNRGRPNGYTF
TGTGCCAGCAGCCTAAACAGGGGGCGTCCAAATGGCTACACCTTC
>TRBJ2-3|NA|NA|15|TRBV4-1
CASKPSPGRTDTQYF
TGCGCCAGCAAACCAAGTCCAGGGCGGACAGATACGCAGTATTTT
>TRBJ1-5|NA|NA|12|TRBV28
CASKSGNQPQHF
TGTGCCAGCAAGTCAGGAAATCAGCCCCAGCATTTT
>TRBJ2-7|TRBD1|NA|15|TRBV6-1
CASSDSGTGVYEQYF
TGTGCCAGCAGTGACTCCGGGACAGGAGTATACGAGCAGTACTTC
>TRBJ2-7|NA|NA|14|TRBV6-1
CASSRKEGRDEQYF
TGTGCCAGCAGCCGAAAGGAGGGCAGGGACGAGCAGTACTTC
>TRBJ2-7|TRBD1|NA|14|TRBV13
CASSLVGGPYEQYF
TGTGCCAGCAGCTTAGTAGGGGGCCCCTACGAGCAGTACTTC
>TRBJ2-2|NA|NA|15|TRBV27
CASSLNPGDTGELFF
TGTGCCAGCAGTTTAAACCCAGGGGATACCGGGGAGCTGTTTTTT
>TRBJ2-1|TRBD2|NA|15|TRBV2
CASSDGLAVGNEQFF
TGTGCCAGCAGTGATGGCCTAGCGGTAGGCAATGAGCAGTTCTTC
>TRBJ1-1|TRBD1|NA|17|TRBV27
CASSLLVTGGQNTEAFF
TGTGCCAGCAGTTTATTAGTAACAGGGGGCCAGAACACTGAAGCTTTCTTT
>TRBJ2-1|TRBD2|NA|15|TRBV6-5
CASSYSPQRGVEQFF
TGTGCCAGCAGTTACTCGCCGCAGCGGGGGGTTGAGCAGTTCTTC
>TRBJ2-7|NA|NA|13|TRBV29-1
CSVAGRHSYEQYF
TGCAGCGTTGCTGGCAGACACTCCTACGAGCAGTACTTC
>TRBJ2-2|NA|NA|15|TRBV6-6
CASSRGTLNTGELFF
TGTGCCAGCAGTCGCGGGACTCTTAACACCGGGGAGCTGTTTTTT
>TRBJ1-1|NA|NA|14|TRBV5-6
CASSLARGFTEAFF
TGTGCCAGCAGCCTGGCGAGGGGGTTCACTGAAGCTTTCTTT
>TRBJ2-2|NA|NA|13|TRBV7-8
CASSLIFTGELFF
TGTGCCAGCAGCTTAATCTTCACCGGGGAGCTGTTTTTT
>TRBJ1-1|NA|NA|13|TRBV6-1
CASSPGGTVVAFF
TGTGCCAGCAGTCCCGGGGGAACGGTAGTAGCTTTCTTT
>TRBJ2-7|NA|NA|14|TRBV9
CASSPRMSTYEQYF
TGTGCCAGCAGCCCGAGAATGAGTACCTACGAGCAGTACTTC
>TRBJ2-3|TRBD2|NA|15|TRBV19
CASSKASGGQDTQYF
TGTGCCAGTAGTAAGGCTAGCGGGGGTCAAGATACGCAGTATTTT
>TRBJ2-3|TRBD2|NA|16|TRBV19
CASSIAAGGAADTQYF
TGTGCCAGTAGTATCGCAGCGGGGGGAGCAGCAGATACGCAGTATTTT
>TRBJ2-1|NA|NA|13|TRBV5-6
CASSHVGSGEQFF
TGTGCCAGCAGCCATGTTGGGTCGGGTGAGCAGTTCTTC
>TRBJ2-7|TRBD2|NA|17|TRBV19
CASSTLGLAGAADEQYF
TGTGCCAGTAGTACCCTCGGACTAGCGGGGGCCGCGGACGAGCAGTACTTC
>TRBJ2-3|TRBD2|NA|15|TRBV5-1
CASSFVGGTRDTQYF
TGCGCCAGCAGCTTCGTGGGGGGGACGAGAGATACGCAGTATTTT
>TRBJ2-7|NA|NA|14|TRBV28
CASSSRDNSYEQYF
TGTGCCAGCAGTTCTCGGGACAACTCCTACGAGCAGTACTTC
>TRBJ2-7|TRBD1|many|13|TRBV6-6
CASSSGQNYEQYF
TGTGCCAGCAGTTCGGGACAGAACTACGAGCAGTACTTC
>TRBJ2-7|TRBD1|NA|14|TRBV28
CASSFDRGFYEQYF
TGTGCCAGCAGTTTCGACAGGGGGTTCTACGAGCAGTACTTC
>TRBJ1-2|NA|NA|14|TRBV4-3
CASSQDLQASGYTF
TGCGCCAGCAGCCAAGATCTGCAGGCAAGTGGCTACACCTTC
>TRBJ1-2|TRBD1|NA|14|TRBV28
CASSLQWTGLGYTF
TGTGCCAGCAGCCTACAATGGACAGGGCTGGGCTACACCTTC
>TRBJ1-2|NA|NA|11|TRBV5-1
CASSSDYGYTF
TGCGCCAGCAGCTCTGACTATGGCTACACCTTC
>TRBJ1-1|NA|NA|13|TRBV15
CATSRSLNTEAFF
TGTGCCACCAGCAGATCTTTGAACACTGAAGCTTTCTTT
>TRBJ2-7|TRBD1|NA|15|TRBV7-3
CASSLGGDSSYEQYF
TGTGCCAGCAGCCTAGGTGGGGACAGTAGCTACGAGCAGTACTTC
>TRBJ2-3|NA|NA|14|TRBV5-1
CACRGGLYTDTQYF
TGCGCCTGTAGGGGGGGGCTATACACAGATACGCAGTATTTT
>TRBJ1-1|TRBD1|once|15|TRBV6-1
CASSDWGQLNTEAFF
TGTGCCAGCAGTGACTGGGGACAGCTGAACACTGAAGCTTTCTTT
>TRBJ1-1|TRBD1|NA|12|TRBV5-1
CASSLAGGEAFF
TGCGCCAGCAGCTTGGCAGGGGGCGAAGCTTTCTTT